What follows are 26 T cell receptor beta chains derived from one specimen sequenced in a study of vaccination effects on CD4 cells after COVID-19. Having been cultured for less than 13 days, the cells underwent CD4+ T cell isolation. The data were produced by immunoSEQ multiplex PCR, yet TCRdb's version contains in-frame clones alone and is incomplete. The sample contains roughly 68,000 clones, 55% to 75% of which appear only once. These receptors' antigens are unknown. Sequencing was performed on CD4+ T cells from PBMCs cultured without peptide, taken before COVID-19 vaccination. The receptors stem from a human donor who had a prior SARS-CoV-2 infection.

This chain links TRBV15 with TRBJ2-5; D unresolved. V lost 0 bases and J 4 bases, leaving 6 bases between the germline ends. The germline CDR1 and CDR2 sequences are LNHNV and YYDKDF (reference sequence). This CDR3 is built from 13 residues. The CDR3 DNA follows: TGTGCCACCAGCAGAGATCAACGAGAGACCCAGTACTTC. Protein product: CATSRDQRETQYF.

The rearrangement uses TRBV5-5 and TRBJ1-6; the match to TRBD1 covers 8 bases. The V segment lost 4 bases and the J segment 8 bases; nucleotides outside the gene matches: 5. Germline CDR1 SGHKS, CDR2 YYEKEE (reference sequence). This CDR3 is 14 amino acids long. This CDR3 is CASSVTGGDSPLHF. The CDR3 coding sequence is TGTGCCAGCAGCGTAACAGGGGGAGATTCACCCCTCCACTTT.

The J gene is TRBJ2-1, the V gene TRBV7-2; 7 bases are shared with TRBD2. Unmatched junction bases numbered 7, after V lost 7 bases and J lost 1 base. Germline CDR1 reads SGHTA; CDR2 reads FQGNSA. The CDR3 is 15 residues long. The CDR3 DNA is TGTGCCAGCAATCGTCTAGCGGCATCCTACAATGAGCAGTTCTTC. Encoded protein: CASNRLAASYNEQFF.

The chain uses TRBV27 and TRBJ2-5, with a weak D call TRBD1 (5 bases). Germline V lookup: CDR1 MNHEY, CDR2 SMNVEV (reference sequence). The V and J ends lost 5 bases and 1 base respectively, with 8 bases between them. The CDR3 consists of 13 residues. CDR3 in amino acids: CASSKTVQETQYF. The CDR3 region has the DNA TGTGCCAGCAGTAAGACAGTCCAAGAGACCCAGTACTTC.

CDR3 amino acids: CASSYSSSSSYEQYF. For the CDR3, the DNA is TGTGCCAGCAGTTACTCGAGTAGCAGCTCCTACGAGCAGTACTTC. The chain has TRBV6-5 and TRBJ2-7, with unresolved D. This CDR3 region has 15 residues. V shed 0 bases and J shed 0 bases, with 9 bases lying between them. Germline CDR1 is MNHEY and CDR2 is SVGAGI.

Here the CDR3 reads CASSLGQGAYEQYF. The DNA of the CDR3 is TGTGCCAGCAGCCTGGGACAGGGGGCCTACGAGCAGTACTTC. V usage is TRBV5-6 and J usage is TRBJ2-7, with 11 positions matching TRBD1. The CDR3 is made up of 14 amino acids. Unmatched junction bases numbered 2, after V lost 4 bases and J lost 2 bases. CDR1 SGHDT and CDR2 YYEEEE come from the germline V gene. Supplemented by reference TRBV5-6 and TRBJ2-7, the full variable domain reads DAGVTQSPTHLIKTRGQQVTLRCSPKSGHDTVSWYQQALGQGPQFIFQYYEEEERQRGNFPDRFSGHQFPNYSSELNVNALLLGDSALYLCASSLGQGAYEQYFGPGTRLTVT.

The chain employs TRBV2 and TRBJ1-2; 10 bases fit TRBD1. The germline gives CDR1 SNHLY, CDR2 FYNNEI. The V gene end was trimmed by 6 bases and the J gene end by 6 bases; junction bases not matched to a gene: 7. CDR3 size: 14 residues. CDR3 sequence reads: CASSPETGGHGYTF. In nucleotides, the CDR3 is TGTGCCAGCAGCCCCGAGACAGGGGGCCATGGCTACACCTTC.

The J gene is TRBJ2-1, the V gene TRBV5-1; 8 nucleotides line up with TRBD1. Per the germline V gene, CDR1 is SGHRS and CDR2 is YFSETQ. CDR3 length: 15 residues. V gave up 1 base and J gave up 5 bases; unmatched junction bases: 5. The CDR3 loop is CASSLTDRENNEQFF. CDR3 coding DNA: TGCGCCAGCAGCTTGACGGACAGGGAGAACAATGAGCAGTTCTTC.

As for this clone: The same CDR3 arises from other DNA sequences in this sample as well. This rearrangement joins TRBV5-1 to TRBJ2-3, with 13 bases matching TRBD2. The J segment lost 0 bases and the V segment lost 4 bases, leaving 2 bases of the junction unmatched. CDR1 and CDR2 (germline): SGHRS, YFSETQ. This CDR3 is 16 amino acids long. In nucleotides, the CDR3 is TGCGCCAGCAGCCTGGGACTAGCGGGAAGCACAGATACGCAGTATTTT. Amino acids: CASSLGLAGSTDTQYF.

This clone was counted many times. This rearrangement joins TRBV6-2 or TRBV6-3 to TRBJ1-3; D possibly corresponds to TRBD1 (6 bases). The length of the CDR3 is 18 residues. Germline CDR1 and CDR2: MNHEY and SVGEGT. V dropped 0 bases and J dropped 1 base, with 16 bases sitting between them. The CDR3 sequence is CASSYSRRGQKSGNTIYF. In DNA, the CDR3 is TGTGCCAGCAGTTACTCTCGGAGAGGACAGAAATCTGGAAACACCATATATTTT.

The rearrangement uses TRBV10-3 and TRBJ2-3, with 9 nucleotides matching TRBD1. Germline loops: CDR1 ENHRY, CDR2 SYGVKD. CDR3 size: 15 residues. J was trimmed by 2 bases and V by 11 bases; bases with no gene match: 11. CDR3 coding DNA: TGTGCCTCCGCCCGGGACAGGGTGTTCACAGATACGCAGTATTTT. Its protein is CASARDRVFTDTQYF.

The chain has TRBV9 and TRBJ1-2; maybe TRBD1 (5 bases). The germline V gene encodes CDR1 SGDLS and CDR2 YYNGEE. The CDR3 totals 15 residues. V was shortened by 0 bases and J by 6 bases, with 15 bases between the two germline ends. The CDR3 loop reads CASSVAGSEGNGYTF. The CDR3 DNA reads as TGTGCCAGCAGCGTAGCTGGTAGTGAGGGGAATGGCTACACCTTC. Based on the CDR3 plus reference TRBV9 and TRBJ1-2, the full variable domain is DSGVTQTPKHLITATGQRVTLRCSPRSGDLSVYWYQQSLDQGLQFLIQYYNGEERAKGNILERFSAQQFPDLHSELNLSSLELGDSALYFCASSVAGSEGNGYTFGSGTRLTVV.

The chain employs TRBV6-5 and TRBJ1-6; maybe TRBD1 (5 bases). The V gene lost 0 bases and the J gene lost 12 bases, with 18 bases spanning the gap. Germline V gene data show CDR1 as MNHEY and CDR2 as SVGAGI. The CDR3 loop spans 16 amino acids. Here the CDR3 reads CASSYSGGWGREPLHF. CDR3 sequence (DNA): TGTGCCAGCAGTTACTCAGGAGGGTGGGGCCGAGAACCCCTCCACTTT.

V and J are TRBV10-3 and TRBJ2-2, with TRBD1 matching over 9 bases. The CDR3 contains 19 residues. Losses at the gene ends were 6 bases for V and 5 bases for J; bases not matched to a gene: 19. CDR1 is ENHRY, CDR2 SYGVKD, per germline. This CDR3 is CAISLLTGGGSVGTGELFF. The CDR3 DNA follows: TGTGCCATCAGCCTATTGACAGGGGGTGGGTCTGTGGGGACCGGGGAGCTGTTTTTT.

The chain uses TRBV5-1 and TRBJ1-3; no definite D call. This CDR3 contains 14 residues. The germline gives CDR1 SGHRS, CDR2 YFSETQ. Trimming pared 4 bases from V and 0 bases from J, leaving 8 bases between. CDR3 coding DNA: TGCGCCAGCAGCCCCACAAGCTCTGGAAACACCATATATTTT. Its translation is CASSPTSSGNTIYF.

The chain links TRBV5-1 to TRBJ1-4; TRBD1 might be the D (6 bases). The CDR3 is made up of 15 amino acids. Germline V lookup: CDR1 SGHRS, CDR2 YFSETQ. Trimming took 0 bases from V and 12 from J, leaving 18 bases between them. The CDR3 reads CASSLDRVGAGELFF. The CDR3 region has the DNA TGCGCCAGCAGCTTGGACAGGGTAGGGGCGGGGGAACTGTTTTTT.

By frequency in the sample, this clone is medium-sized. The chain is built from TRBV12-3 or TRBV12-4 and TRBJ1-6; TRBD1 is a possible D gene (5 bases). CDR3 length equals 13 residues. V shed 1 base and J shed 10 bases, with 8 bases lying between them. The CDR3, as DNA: TGTGCCAGCAGTTTAGAACAGGCATCACCCCTCCACTTT. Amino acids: CASSLEQASPLHF.

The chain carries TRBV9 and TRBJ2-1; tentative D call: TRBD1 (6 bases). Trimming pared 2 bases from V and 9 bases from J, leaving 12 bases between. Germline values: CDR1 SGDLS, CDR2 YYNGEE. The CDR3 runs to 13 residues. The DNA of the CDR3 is TGTGCCAGCAGCGTGGGGGCAGCGTTTGAGCAGTTCTTC. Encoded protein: CASSVGAAFEQFF.

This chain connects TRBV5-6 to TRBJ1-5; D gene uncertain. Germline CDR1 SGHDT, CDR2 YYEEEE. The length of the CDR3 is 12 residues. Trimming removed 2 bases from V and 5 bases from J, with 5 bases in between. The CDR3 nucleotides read TGTGCCAGCAGCTTCCGGTATCAGCCCCAGCATTTT. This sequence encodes CASSFRYQPQHF.

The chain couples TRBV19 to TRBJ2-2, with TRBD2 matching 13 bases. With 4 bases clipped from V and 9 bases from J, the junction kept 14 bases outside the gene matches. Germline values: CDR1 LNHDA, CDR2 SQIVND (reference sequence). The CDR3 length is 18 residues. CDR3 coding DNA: TGTGCCAGTAGTACTAACCCAGGACTAGCGGGAGTGGTGAGGGAGCTGTTTTTT. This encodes CASSTNPGLAGVVRELFF.

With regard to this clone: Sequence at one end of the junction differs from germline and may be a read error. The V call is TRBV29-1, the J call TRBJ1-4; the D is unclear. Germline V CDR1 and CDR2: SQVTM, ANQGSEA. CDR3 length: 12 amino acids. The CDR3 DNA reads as TGCCGCGTTGGAACAGCAAGCGAAAAACTGTTTTTT. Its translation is CRVGTASEKLFF.

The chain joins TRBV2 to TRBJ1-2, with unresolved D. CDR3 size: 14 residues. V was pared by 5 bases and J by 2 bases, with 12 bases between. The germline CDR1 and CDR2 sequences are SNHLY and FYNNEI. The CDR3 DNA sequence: TGTGCCAGCAGTCGCGGACGGTCAAACTATGGCTACACCTTC. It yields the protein CASSRGRSNYGYTF.

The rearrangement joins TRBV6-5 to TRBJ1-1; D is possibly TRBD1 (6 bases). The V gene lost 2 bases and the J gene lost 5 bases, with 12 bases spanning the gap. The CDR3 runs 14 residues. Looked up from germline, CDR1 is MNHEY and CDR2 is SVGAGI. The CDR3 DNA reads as TGTGCCAGCAGTTACGGAGGGGGTCGGACTGAAGCTTTCTTT. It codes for CASSYGGGRTEAFF.

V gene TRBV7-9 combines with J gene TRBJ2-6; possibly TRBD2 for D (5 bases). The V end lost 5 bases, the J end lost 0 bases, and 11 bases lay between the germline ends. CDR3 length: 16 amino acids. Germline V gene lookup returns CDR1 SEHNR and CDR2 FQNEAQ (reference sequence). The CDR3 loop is CASSPTGSSGANVLTF. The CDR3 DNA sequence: TGTGCCAGCAGCCCGACGGGAAGCTCTGGGGCCAACGTCCTGACTTTC.

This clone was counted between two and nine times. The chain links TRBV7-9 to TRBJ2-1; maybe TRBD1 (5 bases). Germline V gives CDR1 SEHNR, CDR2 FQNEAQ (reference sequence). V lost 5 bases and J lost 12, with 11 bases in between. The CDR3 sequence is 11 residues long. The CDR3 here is CASSPGQVQFF. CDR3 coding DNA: TGTGCCAGCAGCCCCGGACAAGTGCAGTTCTTC.

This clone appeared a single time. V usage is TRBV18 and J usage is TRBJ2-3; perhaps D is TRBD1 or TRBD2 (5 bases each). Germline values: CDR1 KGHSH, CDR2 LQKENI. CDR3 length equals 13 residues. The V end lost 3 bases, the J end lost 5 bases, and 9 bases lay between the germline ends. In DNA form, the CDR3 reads TGTGCCAGCTCACCGGGGGTTGGAGATACGCAGTATTTT. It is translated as CASSPGVGDTQYF.